The TCR beta chain under discussion was sequenced for a study of T-cell reconstitution after alpha-beta-depleted transplantation in children. CDR1 and CDR2 (germline): DFQATT, SNEGSKA (reference sequence). There are 16 residues in the CDR3. Trimming took 2 bases from V and 3 from J; bases not matched to a gene: 9. This clonotype was seen ten or more times. Researchers prepared the TCRbeta library using unique molecular identifiers, the study reports. TCRdb re-derived calls from the PCR reads in MiXCR, one entry per CDR3 protein. The profile shows 190,000 or so distinct CDR3 sequences, roughly 7.5% of them singletons.

The clonotype originates from a human donor who donated a stem cell graft to a child with Wiskott-Aldrich syndrome. The sample was PBMCs from the stem cell graft donor, taken from the stem cell graft. The gene calls are TRBV20-1 and TRBJ2-7; 11 bases line up with TRBD1. CDR3 sequence: CSARPFGQGAYYEQYF. CDR3 DNA sequence: TGCAGTGCTAGACCCTTCGGACAGGGGGCTTACTACGAGCAGTACTTC.